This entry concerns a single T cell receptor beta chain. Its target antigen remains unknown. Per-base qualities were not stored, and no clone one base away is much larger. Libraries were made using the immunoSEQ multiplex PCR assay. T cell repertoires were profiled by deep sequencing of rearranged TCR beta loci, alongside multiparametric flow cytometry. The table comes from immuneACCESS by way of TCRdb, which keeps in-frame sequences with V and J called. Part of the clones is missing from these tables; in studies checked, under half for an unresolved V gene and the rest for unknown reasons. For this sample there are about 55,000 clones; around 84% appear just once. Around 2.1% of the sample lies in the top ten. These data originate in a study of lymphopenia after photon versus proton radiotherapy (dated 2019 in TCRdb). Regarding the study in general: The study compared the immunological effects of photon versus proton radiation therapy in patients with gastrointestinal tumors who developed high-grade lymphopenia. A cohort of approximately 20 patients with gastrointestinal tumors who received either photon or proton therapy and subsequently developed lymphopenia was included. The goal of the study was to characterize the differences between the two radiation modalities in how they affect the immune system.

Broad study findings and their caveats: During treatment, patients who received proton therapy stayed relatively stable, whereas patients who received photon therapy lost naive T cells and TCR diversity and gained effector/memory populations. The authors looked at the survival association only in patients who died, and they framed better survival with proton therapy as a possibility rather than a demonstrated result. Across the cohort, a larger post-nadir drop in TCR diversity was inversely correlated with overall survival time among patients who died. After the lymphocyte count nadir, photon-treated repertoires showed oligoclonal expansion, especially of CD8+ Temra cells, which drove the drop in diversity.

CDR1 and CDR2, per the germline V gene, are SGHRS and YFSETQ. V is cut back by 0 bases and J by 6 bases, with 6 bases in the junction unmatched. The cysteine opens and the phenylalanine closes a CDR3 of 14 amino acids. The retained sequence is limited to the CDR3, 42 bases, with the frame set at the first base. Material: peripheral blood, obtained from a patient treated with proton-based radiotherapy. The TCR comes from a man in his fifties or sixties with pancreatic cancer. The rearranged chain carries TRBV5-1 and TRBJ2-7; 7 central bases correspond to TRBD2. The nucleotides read TGCGCCAGCAGCTTGGCGGAGGGAGGGTTCGAGCAGTACTTC. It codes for CASSLAEGGFEQYF.